The 22 T cell receptor beta chains below come from one sample, sequenced in a study of PD-L1 blockade in urothelial cancer. Repertoires were generated with immunoSEQ multiplex PCR, while TCRdb's copy carries only in-frame clones and drops some. This sample has 80,000 to 100,000 clones, with 82% found just once. Material: PBMCs, obtained around atezolizumab (anti-PD-L1) treatment. These receptors all come from a man in his 70s with urothelial cancer.

This sequence joins TRBV25-1 and TRBJ2-6; D is unclear. Per germline, CDR1 MGHDK and CDR2 SYGVNS. The CDR3 runs to 12 residues. The V and J ends lost 6 bases and 9 bases respectively, with 9 bases between them. The CDR3 DNA sequence: TGTGCCAGCAGCGGTACTCTCAACGTCCTGACTTTC. Its protein is CASSGTLNVLTF. The full variable domain, in which reference TRBV25-1 and TRBJ2-6 provide the parts outside the CDR3, is EADIYQTPRYLVIGTGKKITLECSQTMGHDKMYWYQQDPGMELHLIHYSYGVNSTEKGDLSSESTVSRIRTEHFPLTLESARPSHTSQYLCASSGTLNVLTFGAGSRLTVL.

The genes are TRBV9 and TRBJ2-1, with TRBD2 matching 8 bases. V trimming: 3 bases; J trimming: 0 bases; junction bases outside the gene matches: 2. The germline V gene has CDR1 SGDLS and CDR2 YYNGEE. The CDR3 has 15 amino acids. The CDR3: CASSGGGNSYNEQFF. Written as DNA, the CDR3 is TGTGCCAGCAGCGGCGGGGGGAACTCCTACAATGAGCAGTTCTTC. The entire variable domain, with the rest obtained from reference TRBV9 and TRBJ2-1, is as follows: DSGVTQTPKHLITATGQRVTLRCSPRSGDLSVYWYQQSLDQGLQFLIQYYNGEERAKGNILERFSAQQFPDLHSELNLSSLELGDSALYFCASSGGGNSYNEQFFGPGTRLTVL.

This chain joins TRBV2 and TRBJ1-4; TRBD1 agrees at 7 bases. CDR3 length equals 15 residues. The germline V gene has CDR1 SNHLY and CDR2 FYNNEI. V dropped 4 bases and J dropped 5; count of bases not matched to a gene: 7. This CDR3 is CASSAAGTVNEKLFF. The CDR3, as DNA: TGTGCCAGCAGTGCTGCCGGGACAGTAAATGAAAAACTGTTTTTT.

The count of this clone is one. This chain connects TRBV27 to TRBJ2-7; no clear D gene. Germline values: CDR1 MNHEY, CDR2 SMNVEV (reference sequence). The V end was cut by 3 bases, the J end by 0 bases, with 6 bases between. The CDR3 is 13 residues long. CDR3 DNA: TGTGCCAGCAGTTTGAAGAGCTCCTACGAGCAGTACTTC. Its translation: CASSLKSSYEQYF.

V is TRBV2 and J is TRBJ2-5; unclear D gene. This CDR3 has 11 amino acids. The germline V gene has CDR1 SNHLY and CDR2 FYNNEI. V lost 8 bases, J lost 3 bases, and 7 bases lay in between. CDR3 sequence: CASLREETQYF. The CDR3 nucleotides read TGTGCCAGCTTACGGGAAGAGACCCAGTACTTC.

The rearrangement uses TRBV5-1 and TRBJ2-3; possible D gene TRBD2, 6 bases. V lost 0 bases, J lost 1 base, and 15 bases lay in between. The CDR3 extends over 17 amino acids. Germline values: CDR1 SGHRS, CDR2 YFSETQ. The CDR3 coding sequence is TGCGCCAGCAGCTTGGCCCCCCGGGGGTCTGGCACAGATACGCAGTATTTT. It yields the protein CASSLAPRGSGTDTQYF.

This clone was recorded many times. The V call is TRBV7-2, the J call TRBJ2-2; possibly TRBD2 for D (5 bases). V was shortened by 3 bases and J by 5 bases, with 16 bases between the two germline ends. The CDR3 loop spans 16 amino acids. Germline-derived CDR1 and CDR2 are SGHTA and FQGNSA. The CDR3 DNA reads TGTGCCAGCAGCTTCACCGGTCTAGCCAAAACCGGGGAGCTGTTTTTT. Residues: CASSFTGLAKTGELFF.

The sample holds many counts of this clone. The rearrangement links TRBV5-3 to TRBJ2-1, with D maybe TRBD1 (6 bases). TRBV5-3 is labeled an ORF, and its function is uncertain. The V end was cut by 5 bases, the J end by 0 bases, with 21 bases between. The CDR3 sequence is 18 residues long. CDR3 DNA: TGTGCCAGAAGTCCCAGCACTACAGGGTTACTCTCCTACAATGAGCAGTTCTTC. Residues: CARSPSTTGLLSYNEQFF.

The chain uses TRBV6-6 and TRBJ1-1; 9 bases fit TRBD1. This CDR3 is built from 16 residues. The V segment lost 0 bases and the J segment 1 base; nucleotides outside the gene matches: 3. Germline lookup yields CDR1 MNHNY and CDR2 SVGAGI (reference sequence). CDR3 sequence: CASSYSGQGSNTEAFF. For the CDR3, the DNA is TGTGCCAGCAGTTACTCGGGACAGGGATCGAACACTGAAGCTTTCTTT.

V is TRBV6-1 and J is TRBJ2-5; TRBD1 matches at 9 bases. The trim removed 3 bases at V and 4 bases at J, leaving 6 bases unmatched. From germline, CDR1 is MNHNS and CDR2 SASEGT. The CDR3 runs 15 residues. This CDR3 is CASSDSQGALETQYF. CDR3 DNA: TGTGCCAGCAGTGATTCACAGGGGGCGTTAGAGACCCAGTACTTC.

The chain joins TRBV5-1 to TRBJ2-7, with D perhaps TRBD1 (6 bases). CDR1 SGHRS and CDR2 YFSETQ come from the germline V gene. Trimming shortened V by 3 bases and J by 5 bases, and 15 bases separated the two germline ends. This CDR3 is built from 14 residues. CDR3 in amino acids: CASSSTGRGDEQYF. For the CDR3, the DNA is TGCGCCAGCAGCTCGACAGGACGGGGTGACGAGCAGTACTTC.

The rearrangement uses TRBV19 and TRBJ2-7, with D tentatively TRBD1 (7 bases). CDR1 is LNHDA and CDR2 is SQIVND in the germline V gene (reference sequence). Trimming left V 8 bases short and J 4 bases short, with 18 bases between. This CDR3 region has 14 residues. In nucleotides, the CDR3 is TGTGCCAGTGTGAGGAGGCAGGGGGGATACGAGCAGTACTTC. Translation gives CASVRRQGGYEQYF.

The chain links TRBV6-5 to TRBJ1-3; the D is unclear. V was pared by 6 bases and J by 2 bases, with 11 bases between. This CDR3 has 14 residues. Germline assignment: CDR1 MNHEY and CDR2 SVGAGI. The CDR3 DNA follows: TGTGCCAGCAGCCCCCTTAGCCCTGGAAACACCATATATTTT. Its translation is CASSPLSPGNTIYF.

A few counts support this clone. The same CDR3 also results from other DNA sequences found in this sample. V usage is TRBV6-5 and J usage is TRBJ1-2; 10 bases agree with TRBD1. CDR3 length equals 14 residues. The germline V gene has CDR1 MNHEY and CDR2 SVGAGI. Unmatched junction bases numbered 9, after V lost 3 bases and J lost 11 bases. The CDR3 loop is CASSYGTGAPEYTF. The DNA for the CDR3 is TGTGCCAGCAGTTATGGGACAGGGGCCCCGGAATACACCTTC.

CDR3: CASSLSSGAFF. The CDR3 DNA is TGTGCCAGCAGCTTATCTTCGGGAGCTTTCTTT. The V and J genes are TRBV11-3 and TRBJ1-1; D is undetermined. V gave up 2 bases and J gave up 10 bases, with 8 bases separating them. The CDR3 totals 11 residues. CDR1 SGHNT and CDR2 YENEEA come from the germline V gene. Combining the CDR3 with reference TRBV11-3 and TRBJ1-1 gives the whole variable domain EAGVVQSPRYKIIEKKQPVAFWCNPISGHNTLYWYLQNLGQGPELLIRYENEEAVDDSQLPKDRFSAERLKGVDSTLKIQPAELGDSAVYLCASSLSSGAFFGQGTRLTVV.

On this clone: A junction end diverges from the germline sequence, so it may reflect a read error. The gene calls are TRBV6-5 and TRBJ1-2; the D gene is possibly TRBD1 (5 bases). Germline-derived CDR1 and CDR2 are MNHEY and SVGAGI. CDR3 length: 14 amino acids. The CDR3 loop is CASTQPGGYSGYTF. DNA of the CDR3: TGCGCCAGCACCCAACCCGGGGGGTATAGTGGCTACACCTTC.

The chain couples TRBV7-9 to TRBJ2-1; 7 bases are a match to TRBD1. This CDR3 is 13 amino acids long. V trimming: 5 bases; J trimming: 7 bases; junction bases outside the gene matches: 5. From germline, CDR1 is SEHNR and CDR2 FQNEAQ (reference sequence). The CDR3 DNA sequence: TGTGCCAGCAGCACGAAACAGGGGAATGAGCAGTTCTTC. It translates to CASSTKQGNEQFF.

This clone has just a few counts. This rearrangement joins TRBV7-2 to TRBJ2-7; no clear D. CDR1 is SGHTA, CDR2 FQGNSA, per germline. Trimming took off 2 bases at V and 4 bases at J, with 9 bases between the two ends. The CDR3 contains 13 residues. The DNA for the CDR3 is TGTGCCAGCAGCTTAACTACCGGATACGAGCAGTACTTC. The encoded protein is CASSLTTGYEQYF.

This chain joins TRBV4-1 and TRBJ2-1; the match to TRBD2 covers 11 bases. Germline CDR1 MGHRA, CDR2 YSYEKL. The CDR3 covers 16 residues. Trimming took 1 base from V and 7 from J; bases not matched to a gene: 6. The DNA for the CDR3 is TGCGCCAGCAGCCAAGGCCTAGCGGGAGGAGTAAATGAGCAGTTCTTC. This codes for CASSQGLAGGVNEQFF.

This clone was seen once. V gene TRBV15 combines with J gene TRBJ1-3; 8 bases line up with TRBD1. The CDR3 runs 14 residues. Looked up from germline, CDR1 is LNHNV and CDR2 is YYDKDF (reference sequence). The trim removed 3 bases at V and 4 bases at J, leaving 2 bases unmatched. The CDR3 bases are TGTGCCACCAGCAGCAGGGGGCGCGGAAACACCATATATTTT. Translation gives CATSSRGRGNTIYF.

This chain links TRBV30 with TRBJ2-2, with D perhaps matching TRBD2 (5 bases). The CDR3 is made up of 12 amino acids. Trimming shortened V by 5 bases and J by 5 bases, and 9 bases separated the two germline ends. Germline loops: CDR1 GTSNPN, CDR2 SVGIG (reference sequence). The CDR3: CAWAGQTGELFF. CDR3 nucleotides: TGTGCCTGGGCGGGTCAGACCGGGGAGCTGTTTTTT.

V gene TRBV9 combines with J gene TRBJ2-1; the match to TRBD2 covers 10 bases. The CDR3 spans 17 residues. From germline, CDR1 is SGDLS and CDR2 YYNGEE. V was pared by 0 bases and J by 9 bases, with 12 bases of the junction left unmatched. The CDR3 here is CASSVGWASGSYGEQFF. CDR3 coding DNA: TGTGCCAGCAGCGTAGGGTGGGCTAGCGGGAGTTATGGTGAGCAGTTCTTC.